This TCR beta chain was retrieved from a study of T cell responses to AZD1222 COVID-19 vaccine. Study results and limitations: The sample set comprised mostly white British donors with more females, and clonal diversity was possibly underestimated. Vaccine-associated CD4 TCRs ranged over spike, dominating at 160-218 and 743-854. There were repertoire samples only from the period after the peak T cell response.

Combined were second doses at about 4 or about 12 weeks. V lost 2 bases to trimming and J lost 1 base, with 15 bases between them. The CDR3 is made up of 17 amino acids. As regards this clone: Its specificity is not known.

Some clones are missing from TCRdb's copy, which holds only in-frame ones; the method was immunoSEQ multiplex PCR. This sample yields 95,000 to 150,000 clones, of which 80% to 90% are seen a single time; about 27% belongs to the top ten. The sequenced sample was peripheral blood, obtained 28 days after the second AZD1222 dose. The source is an adult who received the AZD1222 COVID-19 vaccine. The gene calls are TRBV23-1 and TRBJ1-5; perhaps TRBD1 as D (5 bases). TRBV23-1 is labeled an ORF, and its function is uncertain. CDR3 in DNA: TGCGCCAGCAGTCAAAAAGAGACAGACCAAAGCAATCAGCCCCAGCATTTT. Translated: CASSQKETDQSNQPQHF.